Each of the 7 T cell receptor beta chains below was sequenced from the same sample in a study of spatial heterogeneity in lung cancer. Study-wide results and caveats: Mutation tallies in tumors tracked expanded intratumoral alpha and beta TCR counts.

TCRdb re-derived calls from the 5' RACE reads in MiXCR, one entry per CDR3 protein. This sample has around 12,000 distinct CDR3 sequences, with around 5% found just once. No cognate antigen is known for these TCRs. Time point of the sample: sample taken at primary tumor resection. Sequences were derived from lung tumor tissue, sampled at surgery. Source of these receptors: a male donor with early-stage non-small cell lung cancer.

This clonotype has a count of ten or more. The chain is built from TRBV5-4 and TRBJ2-5; TRBD2 matches at 8 bases. Germline V CDR1 and CDR2: SGHNT, YYREEE (reference sequence). The CDR3 is 15 residues long. V trimming: 3 bases; J trimming: 1 base; junction bases outside the gene matches: 5. The CDR3 is CASSSERGSQETQYF. DNA for the CDR3: TGTGCCAGCAGCTCGGAGCGGGGGAGCCAAGAGACCCAGTACTTC.

This clonotype was detected ten times or more. V usage is TRBV6-1 and J usage is TRBJ2-7; TRBD1 matches at 8 bases. The V and J ends lost 7 bases and 2 bases, in that order; junction bases with no gene match: 1. This CDR3 contains 12 residues. The V gene's germline CDR1 is MNHNS and CDR2 SASEGT. CDR3 sequence: CASTQGAYEQYV. The CDR3 nucleotides read TGTGCCAGCACACAGGGGGCCTACGAGCAGTACGTC.

The chain employs TRBV6-5 and TRBJ2-3; D may correspond to TRBD1 or TRBD2 (5 bases each). Germline values: CDR1 MNHEY, CDR2 SVGAGI. The CDR3 is 13 amino acids. V was cut by 2 bases and J by 4 bases, with 7 bases left in between. The CDR3 is CASSYLGADTQYF. The CDR3 bases are TGTGCCAGCAGTTACCTGGGGGCAGATACGCAGTATTTT.

The gene calls are TRBV6-2 or TRBV6-3 and TRBJ2-1; the D is unclear. Germline assignment: CDR1 MNHEY and CDR2 SVGEGT. The length of the CDR3 is 15 residues. V shed 10 bases and J shed 4 bases, with 20 bases lying between them. The CDR3 loop is CATSAAPPSYNEQFF. DNA of the CDR3: TGTGCCACCTCGGCTGCCCCTCCTTCTTACAATGAGCAGTTCTTC.

J is TRBJ1-1 and V is TRBV6-2 or TRBV6-3, with 8 bases matching TRBD1. The CDR3 has 12 amino acids. Germline values: CDR1 MNHEY, CDR2 SVGEGT. Trimming removed 4 bases from V and 7 bases from J; junction bases left unmatched: 2. CDR3 protein: CASSLDRVEAFF. Here the CDR3 DNA reads TGTGCCAGCAGTTTGGACAGGGTTGAAGCTTTCTTT.

This clonotype appeared many times. The chain carries TRBV9 and TRBJ2-7; TRBD2 agrees at 11 bases. CDR1 and CDR2 from the germline V gene are SGDLS and YYNGEE. With 3 bases clipped from V and 5 bases from J, the junction kept 4 bases outside the gene matches. CDR3 length: 14 residues. CDR3 DNA: TGTGCCAGCAGCGAGGGGGGACTAGCGGACGAGCAGTACTTC. It specifies CASSEGGLADEQYF.

This clonotype was picked up many times. This sequence joins TRBV11-3 and TRBJ2-3, with D tentatively TRBD2 (6 bases). From germline, CDR1 is SGHNT and CDR2 YENEEA. The CDR3 consists of 15 residues. The germline V and J ends were trimmed by 5 bases and 3 bases, with 15 bases remaining between them. CDR3 coding DNA: TGTGCCAGCAGCCCAGGCGGGACTTCAACAGATACGCAGTATTTT. Translation gives CASSPGGTSTDTQYF.